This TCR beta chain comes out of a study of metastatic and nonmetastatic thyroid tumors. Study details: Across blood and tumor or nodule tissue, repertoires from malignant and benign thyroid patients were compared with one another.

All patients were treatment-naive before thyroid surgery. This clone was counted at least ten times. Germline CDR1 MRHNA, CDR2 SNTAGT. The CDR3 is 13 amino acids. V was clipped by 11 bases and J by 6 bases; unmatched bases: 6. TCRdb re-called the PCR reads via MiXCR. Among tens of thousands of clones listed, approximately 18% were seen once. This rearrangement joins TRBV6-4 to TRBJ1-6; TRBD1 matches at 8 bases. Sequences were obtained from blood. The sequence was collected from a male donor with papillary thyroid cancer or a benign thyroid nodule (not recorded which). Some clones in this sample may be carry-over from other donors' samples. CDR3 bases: TGTGCCTCCAGACAGGGGTTTAATTCACCCCTCCACTTT. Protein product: CASRQGFNSPLHF.